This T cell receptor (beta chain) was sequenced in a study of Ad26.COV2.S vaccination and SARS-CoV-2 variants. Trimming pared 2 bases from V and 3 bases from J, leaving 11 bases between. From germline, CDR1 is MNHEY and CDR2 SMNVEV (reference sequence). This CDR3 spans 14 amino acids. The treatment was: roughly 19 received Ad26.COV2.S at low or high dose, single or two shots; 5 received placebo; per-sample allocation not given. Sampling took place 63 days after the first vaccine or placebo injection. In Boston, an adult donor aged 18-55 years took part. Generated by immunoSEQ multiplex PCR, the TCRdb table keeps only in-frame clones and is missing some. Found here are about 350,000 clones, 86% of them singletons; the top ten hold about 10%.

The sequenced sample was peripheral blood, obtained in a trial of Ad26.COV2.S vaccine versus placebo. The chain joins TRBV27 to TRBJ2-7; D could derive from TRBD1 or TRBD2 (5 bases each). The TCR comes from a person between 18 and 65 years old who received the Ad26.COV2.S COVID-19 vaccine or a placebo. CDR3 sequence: CASSLGASFYEQYF. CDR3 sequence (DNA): TGTGCCAGCAGTTTAGGGGCTAGCTTCTACGAGCAGTACTTC.